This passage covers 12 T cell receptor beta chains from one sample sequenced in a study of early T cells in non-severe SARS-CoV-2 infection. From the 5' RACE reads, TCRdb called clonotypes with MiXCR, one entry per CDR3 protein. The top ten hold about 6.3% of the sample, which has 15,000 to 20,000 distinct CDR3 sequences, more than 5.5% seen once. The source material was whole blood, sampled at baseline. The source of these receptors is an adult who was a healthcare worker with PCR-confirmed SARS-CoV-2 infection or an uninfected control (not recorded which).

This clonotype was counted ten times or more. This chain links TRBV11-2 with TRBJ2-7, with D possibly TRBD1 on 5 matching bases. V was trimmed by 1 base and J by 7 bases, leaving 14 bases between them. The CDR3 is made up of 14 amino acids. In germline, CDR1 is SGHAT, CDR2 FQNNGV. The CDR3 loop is CASSLVDKVGEQYF. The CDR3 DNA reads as TGTGCCAGCAGCTTAGTGGACAAAGTGGGGGAGCAGTACTTC. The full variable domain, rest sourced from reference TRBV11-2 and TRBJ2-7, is EAGVAQSPRYKIIEKRQSVAFWCNPISGHATLYWYQQILGQGPKLLIQFQNNGVVDDSQLPKDRFSAERLKGVDSTLKIQPAKLEDSAVYLCASSLVDKVGEQYFGPGTRLTVT.

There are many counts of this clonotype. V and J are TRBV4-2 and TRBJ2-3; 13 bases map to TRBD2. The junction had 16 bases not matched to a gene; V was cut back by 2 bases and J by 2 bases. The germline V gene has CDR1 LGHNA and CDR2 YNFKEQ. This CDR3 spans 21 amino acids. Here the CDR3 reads CASSQILAGGPNVLDTDTQYF. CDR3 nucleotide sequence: TGTGCCAGCAGCCAAATACTAGCGGGGGGGCCCAACGTTCTAGACACAGATACGCAGTATTTT.

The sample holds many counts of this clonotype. As DNA, the CDR3 is TGCGCCAGCAGCCAAGGGGGGGATACGCAGTATTTT. Protein product: CASSQGGDTQYF. J is TRBJ2-3 and V is TRBV10-2; tentatively, D is TRBD1 or TRBD2 (6 bases each). This CDR3 is built from 12 residues. Germline V CDR1 and CDR2: WSHSY, SAAADI. Trimming took off 6 bases at V and 6 bases at J, with 10 bases between the two ends.

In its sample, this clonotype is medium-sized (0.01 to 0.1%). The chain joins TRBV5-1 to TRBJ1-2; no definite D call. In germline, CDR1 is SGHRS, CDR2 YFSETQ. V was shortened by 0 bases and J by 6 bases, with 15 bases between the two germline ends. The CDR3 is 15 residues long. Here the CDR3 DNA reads TGCGCCAGCAGCTTGGATAGGCCCTATGGAGATGGCTACACCTTC. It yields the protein CASSLDRPYGDGYTF.

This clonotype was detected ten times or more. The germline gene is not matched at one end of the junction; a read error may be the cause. The CDR3 reads CASQTPGTGNYGYTF. CDR3 sequence (DNA): TGTGCCAGTCAAACTCCTGGGACAGGGAACTACGGCTACACCTTC. V gene TRBV19 combines with J gene TRBJ1-2; 9 bases are shared with TRBD1. Germline CDR1 LNHDA, CDR2 SQIVND (reference sequence). The CDR3 is 15 amino acids.

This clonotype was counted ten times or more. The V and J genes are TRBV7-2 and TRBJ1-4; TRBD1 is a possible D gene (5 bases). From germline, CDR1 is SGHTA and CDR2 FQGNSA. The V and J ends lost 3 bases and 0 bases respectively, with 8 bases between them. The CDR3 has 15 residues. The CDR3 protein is CASSLRGATNEKLFF. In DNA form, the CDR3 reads TGTGCCAGCAGCTTGCGGGGGGCAACTAATGAAAAACTGTTTTTT.

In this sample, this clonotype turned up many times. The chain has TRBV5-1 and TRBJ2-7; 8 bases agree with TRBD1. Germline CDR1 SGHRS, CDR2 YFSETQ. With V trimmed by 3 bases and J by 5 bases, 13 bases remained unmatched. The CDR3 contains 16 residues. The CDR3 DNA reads TGCGCCAGCAGCTCGACTGCCGGGACAGGTACCCACGAGCAGTACTTC. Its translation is CASSSTAGTGTHEQYF.

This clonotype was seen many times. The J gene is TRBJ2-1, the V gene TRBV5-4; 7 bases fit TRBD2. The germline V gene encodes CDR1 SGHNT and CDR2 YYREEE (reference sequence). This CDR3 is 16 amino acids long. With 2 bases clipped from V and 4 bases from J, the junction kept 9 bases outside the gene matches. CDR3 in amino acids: CASSFNPRGGYNEQFF. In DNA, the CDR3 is TGTGCCAGCAGCTTCAACCCCCGCGGGGGATACAATGAGCAGTTCTTC.

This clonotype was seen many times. The CDR3 nucleotides are TGTGCCAGCAGTTATGGTTCCCGGGGACAGAGCGCTGAAGCTTTCTTT. Translating gives CASSYGSRGQSAEAFF. This chain connects TRBV6-6 to TRBJ1-1; TRBD1 agrees at 7 bases. Germline V gives CDR1 MNHNY, CDR2 SVGAGI (reference sequence). V lost 3 bases, J lost 6 bases, and 13 bases stayed unmatched. This CDR3 is built from 16 residues.

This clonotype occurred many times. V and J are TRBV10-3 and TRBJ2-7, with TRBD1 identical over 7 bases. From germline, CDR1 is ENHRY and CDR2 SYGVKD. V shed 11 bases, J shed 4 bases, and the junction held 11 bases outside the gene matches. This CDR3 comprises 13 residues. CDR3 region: CAASKTGNYEQYF. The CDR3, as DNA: TGTGCCGCCTCTAAGACAGGGAATTACGAGCAGTACTTC.

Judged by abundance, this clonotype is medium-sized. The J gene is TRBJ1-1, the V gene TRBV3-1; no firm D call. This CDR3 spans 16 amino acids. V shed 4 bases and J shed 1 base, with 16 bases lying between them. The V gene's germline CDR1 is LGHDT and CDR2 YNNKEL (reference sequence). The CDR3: CASSLQATRKNTEAFF. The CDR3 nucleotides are TGTGCCAGCAGCCTGCAGGCCACCCGAAAGAACACTGAAGCTTTCTTT.

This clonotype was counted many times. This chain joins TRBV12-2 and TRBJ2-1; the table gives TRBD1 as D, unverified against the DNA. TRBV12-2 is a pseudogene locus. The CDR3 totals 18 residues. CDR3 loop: CASRARRAPGGLSCEQFF. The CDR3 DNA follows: TGTGCAAGTCGCGCGCGTCGAGCACCGGGGGGGCTTAGCTGTGAGCAGTTCTTC.